This T cell receptor beta chain was captured by sequencing in a study of blood T cell repertoires in COVID-19. Libraries were prepared by immunoSEQ multiplex PCR; TCRdb keeps only in-frame clonotypes and omits some of them. The sample yields 150,000 or so clones, 80% to 90% seen once. From germline, CDR1 is SGHTA and CDR2 FQGNSA. The CDR3 runs to 14 residues. The junction had 7 bases not matched to a gene; V was cut back by 5 bases and J by 5 bases. The chain recombines TRBV7-2 with TRBJ2-7, with TRBD1 matching 9 bases. The clonotype comes from a woman aged 55-75 years with COVID-19, enrolled during active disease. The sequenced material came from peripheral blood. The CDR3 region has the DNA TGTGCCAGCAGCCTCAACAGGGGGCGCAACGAGCAGTACTTC. As protein: CASSLNRGRNEQYF.